This entry describes one TCR beta chain. Anyone with autoimmune disease history or systemic immunosuppression was excluded. Profiling relied on immunoSEQ multiplex PCR, and the TCRdb table lists in-frame clones only, not all of them. The repertoire consists of approximately 63,000 clones, with more than 80% occurring once and the leading ten covering 5.5% to 8%. This sample is part of a study of OX40 agonist ivuxolimab in advanced cancers. There are 12 residues in the CDR3. Germline V lookup: CDR1 MGHRA, CDR2 YSYEKL. V was trimmed by 3 bases and J by 10 bases, leaving 10 bases between them. The origin of this receptor is an adult with an advanced solid tumor such as melanoma, head and neck, liver or kidney cancer. The rearrangement joins TRBV4-1 to TRBJ2-1; no firm D call. This specimen consisted of CD4+ or CD8+ T cells sorted from blood, obtained in a trial of the OX40 agonist ivuxolimab. This CDR3 is CASSQYPGEQFF. The DNA for the CDR3 is TGCGCCAGCAGCCAGTACCCAGGAGAGCAGTTCTTC.